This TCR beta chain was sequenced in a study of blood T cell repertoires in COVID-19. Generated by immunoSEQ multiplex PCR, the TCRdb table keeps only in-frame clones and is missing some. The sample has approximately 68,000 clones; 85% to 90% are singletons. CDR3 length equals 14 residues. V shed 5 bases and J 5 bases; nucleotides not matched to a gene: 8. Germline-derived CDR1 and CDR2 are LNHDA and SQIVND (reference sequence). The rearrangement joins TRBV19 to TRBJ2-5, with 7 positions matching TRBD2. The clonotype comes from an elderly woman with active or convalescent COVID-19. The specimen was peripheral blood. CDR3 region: CASSQAPGGETQYF. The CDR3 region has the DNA TGTGCCAGTAGTCAGGCTCCGGGGGGTGAGACCCAGTACTTC.